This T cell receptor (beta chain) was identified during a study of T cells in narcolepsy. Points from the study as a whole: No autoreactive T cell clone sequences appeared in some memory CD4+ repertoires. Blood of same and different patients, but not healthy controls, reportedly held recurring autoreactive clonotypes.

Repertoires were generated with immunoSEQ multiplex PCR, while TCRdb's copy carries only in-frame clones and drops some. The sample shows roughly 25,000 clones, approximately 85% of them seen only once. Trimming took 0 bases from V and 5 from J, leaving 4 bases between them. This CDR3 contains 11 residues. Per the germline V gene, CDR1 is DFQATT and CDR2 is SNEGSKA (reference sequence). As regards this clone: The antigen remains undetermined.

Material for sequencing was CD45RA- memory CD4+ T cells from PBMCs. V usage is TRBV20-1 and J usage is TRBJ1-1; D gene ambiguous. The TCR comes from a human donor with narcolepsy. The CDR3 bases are TGCAGTGCTAGAGAAGGAACTGAAGCTTTCTTT. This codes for CSAREGTEAFF.